This T cell receptor (beta chain) was found in a study of CD8 T cells in ankylosing spondylitis. Study results and limitations: As for the disease-linked clones, they showed a CD8+ phenotype and occurred at relatively low frequencies in peripheral blood. Reported data indicate significant enrichment of disease-linked clones within matched ankylosing spondylitis synovial fluid. Several highly homologous variants made up a TCR beta motif, and this motif appeared characteristic of ankylosing spondylitis blood.

V was pared by 2 bases and J by 1 base, with 6 bases of the junction left unmatched. This CDR3 has 16 residues. Germline-derived CDR1 and CDR2 are SQVTM and ANQGSEA. To note about this clonotype: Its antigen is as yet unknown.

Library preparation for TCR beta used quantitative 5'-RACE with molecular barcodes. TCRdb called the 5' RACE reads again in MiXCR, with one record for every CDR3 protein. Here the sample spans about 440,000 distinct CDR3 sequences, roughly 18% being singletons. The origin of this receptor is a male donor with ankylosing spondylitis. This chain joins TRBV29-1 and TRBJ2-3; 10 nucleotides agree with TRBD2. Source material: blood, either unsorted or a sorted T cell fraction (not recorded which). The CDR3 nucleotides read TGCAGCGTTGAAAATCTAGCGGGAGTCGGCACAGATACGCAGTATTTT. Protein sequence: CSVENLAGVGTDTQYF.